The 15 T cell receptor beta chains below all came from one sample that was sequenced in a study of CD8+ T cells in alopecia areata. Reverse transcription of extracted RNA yielded cDNA, which provided the sequencing template. Using immunoSEQ multiplex PCR, the repertoire was profiled, and TCRdb retains in-frame clones only, with some absent. The top ten clones hold about 40% of a sample with roughly 140,000 clones, roughly 60% of them seen once. The sequenced sample was CD8+ T cells sorted from blood. These TCRs come from a human donor in good health.

V usage is TRBV30 and J usage is TRBJ2-2; D is undetermined. Germline V gene data show CDR1 as GTSNPN and CDR2 as SVGIG (reference sequence). Trimming shortened V by 3 bases and J by 2 bases, and 1 base separated the two germline ends. CDR3 length equals 11 residues. The CDR3 region is CAWRNTGELFF. The CDR3 nucleotides read TGTGCCTGGAGAAACACCGGGGAGCTGTTTTTT.

CDR3 DNA: TGTGCCAGCTCCGCCGAGGGTGCAACTAATGAAAAACTGTTTTTT. It translates to CASSAEGATNEKLFF. The chain recombines TRBV27 with TRBJ1-4, with unresolved D. V lost 8 bases to trimming and J lost 0 bases, with 13 bases between them. Germline lookup yields CDR1 MNHEY and CDR2 SMNVEV (reference sequence). CDR3 length: 15 amino acids.

The rearrangement links TRBV29-1 to TRBJ2-1; 9 positions match TRBD2. Germline V gene sequence: CDR1 SQVTM, CDR2 ANQGSEA. This CDR3 comprises 14 residues. V was clipped by 3 bases and J by 4 bases; unmatched bases: 4. This CDR3 reads CSVEASGTYNEQFF. CDR3 bases: TGCAGCGTTGAGGCTAGCGGGACGTACAATGAGCAGTTCTTC.

J is TRBJ2-7 and V is TRBV11-1; a weak D match, TRBD1 (6 bases). Trimming took off 5 bases at V and 2 bases at J, with 13 bases between the two ends. This CDR3 is built from 14 residues. CDR1 is SGHAT and CDR2 is FQDESV in the germline V gene (reference sequence). The CDR3 DNA is TGTGCCAGCAGCCTCGGGACATTCGCCTACGAGCAGTACTTC. It codes for CASSLGTFAYEQYF.

The J gene is TRBJ2-3, the V gene TRBV4-1, with 8 bases fitting TRBD2. Unmatched junction bases numbered 2, after V lost 1 base and J lost 5 bases. The CDR3 is 14 amino acids. The germline gives CDR1 MGHRA, CDR2 YSYEKL. The CDR3 sequence is CASSQGLAGDTQYF. CDR3 DNA: TGCGCCAGCAGCCAAGGGCTAGCGGGAGATACGCAGTATTTT.

This chain links TRBV9 with TRBJ1-2; maybe TRBD1 (6 bases). The length of the CDR3 is 16 residues. Between the trimmed V and J ends, which lost 2 bases and 2 bases, there was a span of 16 bases. Germline CDR1 is SGDLS and CDR2 is YYNGEE. Written as DNA, the CDR3 is TGTGCCAGCAGCGTCTCACGGGGGGCCGGGAACTATGGCTACACCTTC. Amino acids: CASSVSRGAGNYGYTF.

The chain couples TRBV27 to TRBJ2-1; D uncertain. Trimming pared 1 base from V and 5 bases from J, leaving 6 bases between. From germline, CDR1 is MNHEY and CDR2 SMNVEV (reference sequence). The CDR3 extends over 13 amino acids. The CDR3 spells CASSLLGNNEQFF. The CDR3 region has the DNA TGTGCCAGCAGTTTATTGGGTAACAATGAGCAGTTCTTC.

The rearrangement links TRBV29-1 to TRBJ2-7, with no clear D. Germline assignment: CDR1 SQVTM and CDR2 ANQGSEA. The V end lost 7 bases, the J end lost 4 bases, and 11 bases lay between the germline ends. CDR3 length: 11 residues. The CDR3, as DNA: TGCAGCGCTGTGTATGGGTACGAGCAGTACTTC. Amino acids: CSAVYGYEQYF.

The chain is built from TRBV27 and TRBJ2-7, with 13 bases identical to TRBD2. CDR1 is MNHEY and CDR2 is SMNVEV in the germline V gene (reference sequence). The CDR3 is made up of 16 amino acids. With 2 bases clipped from V and 6 bases from J, the junction kept 7 bases outside the gene matches. The CDR3 region is CASSLLLAGGRREQYF. The CDR3 DNA reads TGTGCCAGCAGTTTACTACTAGCGGGAGGGCGACGCGAGCAGTACTTC.

This chain links TRBV7-9 with TRBJ2-7, with 7 bases lining up with TRBD1. This CDR3 is built from 14 residues. J was trimmed by 3 bases and V by 6 bases; bases with no gene match: 8. CDR1 and CDR2 (germline): SEHNR, FQNEAQ (reference sequence). The CDR3 DNA reads as TGTGCCAGCAGACGACAGGGTGGGAACTACGAGCAGTACTTC. Protein sequence: CASRRQGGNYEQYF.

V and J are TRBV2 and TRBJ2-5, with D possibly being TRBD1 (6 bases). Deletions cut 3 bases from V and 1 base from J, with 12 bases between. This CDR3 has 15 amino acids. Per the germline V gene, CDR1 is SNHLY and CDR2 is FYNNEI. The CDR3: CASSEATGTQETQYF. In nucleotides, the CDR3 is TGTGCCAGCAGTGAGGCGACAGGAACCCAAGAGACCCAGTACTTC.

This clone occurred a few times. The V call is TRBV9, the J call TRBJ2-7; 7 bases are a match to TRBD1. J gave up 2 bases and V 3 bases, and 2 bases lay outside the gene matches. The CDR3 sequence is 13 residues long. The germline V gene encodes CDR1 SGDLS and CDR2 YYNGEE. CDR3 nucleotide sequence: TGTGCCAGCAGCGGGGACAGTACCTACGAGCAGTACTTC. This sequence encodes CASSGDSTYEQYF.

J is TRBJ2-5 and V is TRBV6-6, with D maybe TRBD2 (5 bases). The V gene's germline CDR1 is MNHNY and CDR2 SVGAGI (reference sequence). The CDR3 is 12 residues long. V lost 2 bases to trimming and J lost 7 bases, with 8 bases between them. The DNA of the CDR3 is TGTGCCAGCAGTTACGGGAGAGGGACCCAGTACTTC. Translating it yields CASSYGRGTQYF.

As concerns this clone: Other DNA sequences in the same sample also yield this CDR3. This sequence joins TRBV29-1 and TRBJ2-7, with D possibly being TRBD1 (5 bases). Deletions cut 2 bases from V and 7 bases from J, with 15 bases between. Germline V lookup: CDR1 SQVTM, CDR2 ANQGSEA. The CDR3 has 13 amino acids. The CDR3 bases are TGCAGCGTTGAAAGGGGTGGTCCGCGAGAGCAGTACTTC. This encodes CSVERGGPREQYF.

The sample holds a few counts of this clone. The chain links TRBV29-1 to TRBJ2-5; possibly TRBD2 for D (5 bases). CDR1 is SQVTM and CDR2 is ANQGSEA in the germline V gene. This CDR3 is 14 amino acids long. With 0 bases removed from V and 1 base from J, the gap between germline ends came to 9 bases. CDR3 in DNA: TGCAGCGTTGAAGACCCCCGGGGCCAAGAGACCCAGTACTTC. Its protein is CSVEDPRGQETQYF.